Sequencing of this T cell receptor (beta chain) was carried out in a study of identical twins' blood T cells. CDR1 and CDR2 from the germline V gene are SGHDN and FVKESK. The CDR3 sequence is 16 residues long. A note on this clonotype: At one end, the junction sequence differs from germline, possibly due to a read error.

TCRdb redid the calling of the 5' RACE reads with MiXCR, one entry per CDR3 protein. The table shows roughly 380,000 distinct CDR3 sequences, with roughly 30% occurring only once. The receptor's source is a woman aged 18 to 55 in good health. The chain links TRBV14 to TRBJ1-3; TRBD1 is a possible D gene (5 bases). Sequencing used PBMCs. The CDR3 sequence: CVSSQSRQISGNTIYF. The CDR3 coding sequence is TGTGTCAGCAGCCAAAGTCGACAGATCTCTGGAAACACCATATATTTT.